This T cell receptor (beta chain) was retrieved from a study of blood T cells in healthy people across ages. The wider study: Every two T cells gave about one barcoded beta molecule via template switching. Study observations and caveats: While age rose, TCR beta diversity per million T cells dropped in a roughly linear way.

The length of the CDR3 is 12 residues. Per the germline V gene, CDR1 is MGHRA and CDR2 is YSYEKL. A word on this clonotype: The antigen remains undetermined.

Combining a sample-barcoded 5' primer with a J-beta primer mix, a second PCR ran for about 6 to 11 cycles. Each CDR3 protein is one row after TCRdb ran MiXCR on the 5' RACE reads. The profile covers about 1.4 million distinct CDR3 sequences, with 55% to 75% appearing a single time and about 6.3% taken by the ten largest. The sequencing sample was made of blood. The clonotype originates from a man aged 18 to 35 in good health. The genes are TRBV4-1 and TRBJ2-4, with D perhaps being TRBD1 or TRBD2 (5 bases each). The better agreement between TRBJ2-7 and the DNA end casts doubt on the J call. CDR3: CASSASRGEQYF. The CDR3 DNA reads TGCGCCAGCAGCGCCTCGAGGGGCGAGCAGTACTTC.